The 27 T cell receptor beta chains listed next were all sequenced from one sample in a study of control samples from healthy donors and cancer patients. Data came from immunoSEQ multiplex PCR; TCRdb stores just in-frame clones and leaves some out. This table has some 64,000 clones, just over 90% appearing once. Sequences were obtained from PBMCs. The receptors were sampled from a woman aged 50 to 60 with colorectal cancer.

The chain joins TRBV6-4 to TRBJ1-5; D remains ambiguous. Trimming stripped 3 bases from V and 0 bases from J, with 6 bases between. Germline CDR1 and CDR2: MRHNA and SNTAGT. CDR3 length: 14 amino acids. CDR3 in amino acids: CASSEDYSNQPQHF. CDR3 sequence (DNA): TGTGCCAGCAGTGAGGACTATAGCAATCAGCCCCAGCATTTT.

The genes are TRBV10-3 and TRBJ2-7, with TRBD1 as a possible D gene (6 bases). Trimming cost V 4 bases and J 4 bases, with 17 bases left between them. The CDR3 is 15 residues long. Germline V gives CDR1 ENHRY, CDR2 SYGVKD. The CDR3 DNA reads TGTGCCATCAGTGCAACCGGGACACAGGCTTACGAGCAGTACTTC. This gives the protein CAISATGTQAYEQYF.

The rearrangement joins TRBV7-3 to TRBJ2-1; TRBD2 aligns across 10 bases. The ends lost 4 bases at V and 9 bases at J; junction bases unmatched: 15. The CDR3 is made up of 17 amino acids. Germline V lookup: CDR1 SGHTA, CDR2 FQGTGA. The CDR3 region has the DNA TGTGCCAGCAGCTCCCAAACTACTAGCGGGATATTGGGTGAGCAGTTCTTC. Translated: CASSSQTTSGILGEQFF.

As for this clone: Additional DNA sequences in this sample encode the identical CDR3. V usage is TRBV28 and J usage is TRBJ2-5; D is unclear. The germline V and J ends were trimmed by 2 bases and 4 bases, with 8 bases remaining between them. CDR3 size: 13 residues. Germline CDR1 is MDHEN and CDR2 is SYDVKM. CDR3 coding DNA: TGTGCCAGCAGTTTAGGCCGCCGAGAGACCCAGTACTTC. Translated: CASSLGRRETQYF.

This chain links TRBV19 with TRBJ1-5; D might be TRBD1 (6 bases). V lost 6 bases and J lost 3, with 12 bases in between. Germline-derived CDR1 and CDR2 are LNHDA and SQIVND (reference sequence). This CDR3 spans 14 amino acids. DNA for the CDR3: TGTGCCAGTAGCCGGGGGCAGGTCAATCAGCCCCAGCATTTT. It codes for CASSRGQVNQPQHF.

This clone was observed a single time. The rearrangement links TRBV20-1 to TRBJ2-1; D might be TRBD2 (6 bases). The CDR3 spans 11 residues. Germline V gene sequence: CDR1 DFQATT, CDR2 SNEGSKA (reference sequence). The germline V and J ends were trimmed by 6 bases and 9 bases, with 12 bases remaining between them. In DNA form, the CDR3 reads TGCAGTGCAGTGACTAGTATTGAGCAGTTCTTC. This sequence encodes CSAVTSIEQFF.

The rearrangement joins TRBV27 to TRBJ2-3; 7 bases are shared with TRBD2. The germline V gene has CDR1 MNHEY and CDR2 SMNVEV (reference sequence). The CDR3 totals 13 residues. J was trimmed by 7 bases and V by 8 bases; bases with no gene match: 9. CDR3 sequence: CASAVGLYYTQYF. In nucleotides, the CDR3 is TGTGCCAGCGCGGTGGGACTATATTATACGCAGTATTTT.

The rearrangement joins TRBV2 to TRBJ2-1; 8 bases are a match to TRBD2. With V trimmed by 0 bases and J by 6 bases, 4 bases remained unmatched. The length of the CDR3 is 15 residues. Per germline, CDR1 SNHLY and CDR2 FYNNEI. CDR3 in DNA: TGTGCCAGCAGTGAAGCGCTAGCGGGCCTCAATGAGCAGTTCTTC. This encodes CASSEALAGLNEQFF.

CDR3 sequence: CASCVAGNSYEQYF. CDR3 in DNA: TGTGCCAGTTGCGTAGCGGGAAATTCCTACGAGCAGTACTTC. The chain employs TRBV6-6 and TRBJ2-7; 8 bases are a match to TRBD2. After removal of 9 bases from V and 1 base from J, the junction contained 8 bases not matched to a gene. The CDR3 length is 14 residues. Per germline, CDR1 MNHNY and CDR2 SVGAGI (reference sequence).

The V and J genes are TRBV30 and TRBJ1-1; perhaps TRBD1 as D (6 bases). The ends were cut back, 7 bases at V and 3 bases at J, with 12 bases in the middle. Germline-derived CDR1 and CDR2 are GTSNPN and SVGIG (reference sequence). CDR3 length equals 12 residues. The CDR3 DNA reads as TGTGCCTCATCATCAGGGGACACTGAAGCTTTCTTT. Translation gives CASSSGDTEAFF.

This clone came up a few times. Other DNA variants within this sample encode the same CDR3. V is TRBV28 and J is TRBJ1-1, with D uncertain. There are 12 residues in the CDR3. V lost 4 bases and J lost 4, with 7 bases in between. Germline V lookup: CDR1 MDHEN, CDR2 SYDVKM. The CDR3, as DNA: TGTGCCAGCAGTTCTCAGGTCACTGAAGCTTTCTTT. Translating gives CASSSQVTEAFF.

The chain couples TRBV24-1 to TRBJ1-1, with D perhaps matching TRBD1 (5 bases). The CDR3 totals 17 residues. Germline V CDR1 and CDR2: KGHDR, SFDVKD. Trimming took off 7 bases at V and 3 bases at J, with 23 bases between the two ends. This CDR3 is CATSTITGDLSYTEAFF. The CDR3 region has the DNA TGTGCCACCAGCACGATAACGGGGGATTTGTCCTACACTGAAGCTTTCTTT.

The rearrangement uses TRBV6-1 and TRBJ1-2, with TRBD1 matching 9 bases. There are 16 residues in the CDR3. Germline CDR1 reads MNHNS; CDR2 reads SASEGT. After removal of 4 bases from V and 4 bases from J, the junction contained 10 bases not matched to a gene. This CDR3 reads CASSGGVVTGGYGYTF. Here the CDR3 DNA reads TGTGCCAGCAGTGGCGGGGTCGTGACAGGGGGCTATGGCTACACCTTC.

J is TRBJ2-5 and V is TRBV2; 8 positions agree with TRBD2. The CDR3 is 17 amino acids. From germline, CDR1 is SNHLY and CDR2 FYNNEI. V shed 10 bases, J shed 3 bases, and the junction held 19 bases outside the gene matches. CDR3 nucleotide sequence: TGTGCCATCTTAAAGGGTGGTGCGGGAGGATACGAAGAGACCCAGTACTTC. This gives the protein CAILKGGAGGYEETQYF.

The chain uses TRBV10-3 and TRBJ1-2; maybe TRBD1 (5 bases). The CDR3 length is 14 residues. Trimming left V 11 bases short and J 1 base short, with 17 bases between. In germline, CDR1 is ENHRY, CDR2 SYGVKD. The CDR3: CAARRDGVNYGYTF. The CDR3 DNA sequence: TGTGCCGCTCGCCGGGACGGGGTTAACTATGGCTACACCTTC.

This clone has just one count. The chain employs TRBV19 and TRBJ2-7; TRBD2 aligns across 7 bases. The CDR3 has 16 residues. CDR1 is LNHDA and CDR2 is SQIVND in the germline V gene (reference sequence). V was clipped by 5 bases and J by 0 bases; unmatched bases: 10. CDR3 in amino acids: CASSPSAGGSSYEQYF. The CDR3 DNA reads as TGTGCCAGTAGTCCATCGGCCGGCGGGAGCTCCTACGAGCAGTACTTC.

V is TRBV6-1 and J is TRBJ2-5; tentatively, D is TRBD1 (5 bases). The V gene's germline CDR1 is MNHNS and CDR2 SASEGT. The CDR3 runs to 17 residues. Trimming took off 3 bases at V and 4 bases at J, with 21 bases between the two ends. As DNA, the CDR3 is TGTGCCAGCAGTGACCTCGCCGGGTGGGGCGTAGGAGAGACCCAGTACTTC. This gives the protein CASSDLAGWGVGETQYF.

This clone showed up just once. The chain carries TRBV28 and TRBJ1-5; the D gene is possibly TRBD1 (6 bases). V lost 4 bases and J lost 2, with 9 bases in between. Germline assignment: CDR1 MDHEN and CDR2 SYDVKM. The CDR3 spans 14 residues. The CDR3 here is CASSSAGGNQPQHF. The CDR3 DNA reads TGTGCCAGCAGTTCCGCAGGGGGCAATCAGCCCCAGCATTTT. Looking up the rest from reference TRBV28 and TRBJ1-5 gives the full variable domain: DVKVTQSSRYLVKRTGEKVFLECVQDMDHENMFWYRQDPGLGLRLIYFSYDVKMKEKGDIPEGYSVSREKKERFSLILESASTNQTSMYLCASSSAGGNQPQHFGDGTRLSIL.

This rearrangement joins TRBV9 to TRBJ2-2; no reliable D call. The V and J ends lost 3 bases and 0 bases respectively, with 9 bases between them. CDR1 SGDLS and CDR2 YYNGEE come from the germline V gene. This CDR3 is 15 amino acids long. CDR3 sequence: CASSAARTNTGELFF. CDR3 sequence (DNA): TGTGCCAGCAGCGCCGCACGTACGAACACCGGGGAGCTGTTTTTT.

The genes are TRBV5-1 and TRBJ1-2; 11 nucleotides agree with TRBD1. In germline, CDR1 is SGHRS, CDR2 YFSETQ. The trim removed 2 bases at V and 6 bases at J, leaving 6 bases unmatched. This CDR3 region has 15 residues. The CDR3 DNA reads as TGCGCCAGCAGCTTAGGGACAGGGGGGTTGGATGGCTACACCTTC. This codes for CASSLGTGGLDGYTF.

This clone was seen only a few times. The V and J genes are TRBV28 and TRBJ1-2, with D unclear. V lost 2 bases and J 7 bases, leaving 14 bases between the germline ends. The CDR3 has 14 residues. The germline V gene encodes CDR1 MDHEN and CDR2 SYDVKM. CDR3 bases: TGTGCCAGCAGTTTAGATCAGCCAGAGCGTGGCTACACCTTC. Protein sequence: CASSLDQPERGYTF.

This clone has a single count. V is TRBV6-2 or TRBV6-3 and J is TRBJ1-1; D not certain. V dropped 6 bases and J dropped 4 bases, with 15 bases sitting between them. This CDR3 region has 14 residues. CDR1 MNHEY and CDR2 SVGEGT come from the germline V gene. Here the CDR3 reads CASSSIRVGTEAFF. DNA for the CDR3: TGTGCCAGCAGCTCCATTAGGGTCGGCACTGAAGCTTTCTTT.

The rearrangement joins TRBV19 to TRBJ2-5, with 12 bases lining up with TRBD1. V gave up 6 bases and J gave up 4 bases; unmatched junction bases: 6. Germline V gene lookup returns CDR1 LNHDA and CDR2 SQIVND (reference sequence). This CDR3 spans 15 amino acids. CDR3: CASRGGDRGRETQYF. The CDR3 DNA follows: TGTGCCAGTAGGGGGGGGGACAGGGGGCGAGAGACCCAGTACTTC. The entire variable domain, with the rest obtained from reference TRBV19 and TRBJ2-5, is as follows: DGGITQSPKYLFRKEGQNVTLSCEQNLNHDAMYWYRQDPGQGLRLIYYSQIVNDFQKGDIAEGYSVSREKKESFPLTVTSAQKNPTAFYLCASRGGDRGRETQYFGPGTRLLVL.

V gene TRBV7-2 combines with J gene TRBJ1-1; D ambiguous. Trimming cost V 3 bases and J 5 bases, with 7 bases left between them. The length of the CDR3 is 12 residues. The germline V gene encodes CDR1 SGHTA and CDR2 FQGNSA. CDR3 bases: TGTGCCAGCAGCTTCGGGGTTACTGAAGCTTTCTTT. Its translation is CASSFGVTEAFF.

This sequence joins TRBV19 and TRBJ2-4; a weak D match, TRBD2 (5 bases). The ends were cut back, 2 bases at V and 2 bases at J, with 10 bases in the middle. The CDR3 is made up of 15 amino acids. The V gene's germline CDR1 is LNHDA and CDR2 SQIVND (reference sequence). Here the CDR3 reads CASSIPGYSKNIQYF. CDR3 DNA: TGTGCCAGTAGTATACCGGGGTACTCCAAAAACATTCAGTACTTC.

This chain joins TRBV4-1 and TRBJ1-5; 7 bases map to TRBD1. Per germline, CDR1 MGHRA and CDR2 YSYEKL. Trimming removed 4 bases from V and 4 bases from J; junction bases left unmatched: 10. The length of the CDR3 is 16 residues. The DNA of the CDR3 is TGCGCCAGCAGCCGAGGAACAGGGGAAATAAATCAGCCCCAGCATTTT. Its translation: CASSRGTGEINQPQHF.

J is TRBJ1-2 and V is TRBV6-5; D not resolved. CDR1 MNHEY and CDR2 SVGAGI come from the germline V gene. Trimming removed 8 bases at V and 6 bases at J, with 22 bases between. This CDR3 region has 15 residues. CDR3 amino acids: CASLNPVREVDGYTF. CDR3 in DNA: TGTGCCAGCCTAAACCCAGTACGGGAAGTGGATGGCTACACCTTC.